The rows below give T cell receptor beta chains drawn from one sample of a study of blood T cell repertoires in COVID-19. TCRdb's table, derived via immunoSEQ multiplex PCR, lists solely in-frame clones and lacks some. Among about 180,000 clones listed, about 80% were seen once. Sequenced sample: peripheral blood. The receptors shown here come from a man between 70 and 80 years old with active or convalescent COVID-19. The CDR3 runs from the conserved cysteine through the conserved F or W. D genes are given only for firm matches. Clone size is given for some rows only: seen once, a few or many times, or a class if the clone is expanded.

clone_size: once
v_call: TRBV14
d_call: .
j_call: TRBJ1-3
cdr3_nt: TGTGCCAGCAGCCAACACTACCTCTCTGGAAACACCATATATTTT
cdr3_aa: CASSQHYLSGNTIYF

clone_size: once
v_call: TRBV12-5
d_call: .
j_call: TRBJ2-2
cdr3_nt: TGTGCTAGTGGGGCAACGGACAGCTTTAGAAGGGAGCTGTTTTTT
cdr3_aa: CASGATDSFRRELFF

clone_size: .
v_call: TRBV19
d_call: .
j_call: TRBJ1-1
cdr3_nt: TGTGCCAGTAGCAAACAGGTGAACACTGAAGCTTTCTTT
cdr3_aa: CASSKQVNTEAFF

clone_size: .
v_call: TRBV14
d_call: TRBD1
j_call: TRBJ1-1
cdr3_nt: TGTGCCAGCAGCTACCACCGGACAGGGGGCACTGAAGCTTTCTTT
cdr3_aa: CASSYHRTGGTEAFF

clone_size: .
v_call: TRBV19
d_call: TRBD2
j_call: TRBJ2-5
cdr3_nt: TGTGCCAGTAGCCCGGCCGTTACTAGCGGGGCATTGGGAGAGACCCAGTACTTC
cdr3_aa: CASSPAVTSGALGETQYF

clone_size: .
v_call: TRBV13
d_call: TRBD2
j_call: TRBJ2-5
cdr3_nt: TGTGCCAGCAGCACAGGGACTAGCGGTTCTTCGGAGACCCAGTACTTC
cdr3_aa: CASSTGTSGSSETQYF

clone_size: .
v_call: TRBV3-1/TRBV3-2
d_call: .
j_call: TRBJ2-7
cdr3_nt: TGTGCCAGCAGCCAGGGGCCTAGCTCCTACGAGCAGTACTTC
cdr3_aa: CASSQGPSSYEQYF

clone_size: .
v_call: TRBV6-6
d_call: .
j_call: TRBJ2-5
cdr3_nt: TGTGCCAGCAGTCCCCTGAGGGGGAGGGGCTCCCAAGAGACCCAGTACTTC
cdr3_aa: CASSPLRGRGSQETQYF

clone_size: .
v_call: TRBV11-2
d_call: TRBD1
j_call: TRBJ1-1
cdr3_nt: TGTGCCAGCAGCTTAGCTCTGACAGGGGGCACTGAAGCTTTCTTT
cdr3_aa: CASSLALTGGTEAFF

clone_size: few
v_call: TRBV6-6
d_call: TRBD2
j_call: TRBJ2-7
cdr3_nt: TGTGCCAGCTCCTACCCCGAGCGGGACCAGTACTTC
cdr3_aa: CASSYPERDQYF

clone_size: .
v_call: TRBV24-1
d_call: TRBD2
j_call: TRBJ2-1
cdr3_nt: TGTGCCACCTCGAATCGGGAGGGATCGGATGAGCAGTTCTTC
cdr3_aa: CATSNREGSDEQFF

clone_size: .
v_call: TRBV6-1
d_call: .
j_call: TRBJ2-2
cdr3_nt: TGTGCCAGCAGTGGGAATAGCGGAACTAACACCGGGGAGCTGTTTTTT
cdr3_aa: CASSGNSGTNTGELFF

clone_size: .
v_call: TRBV5-1
d_call: TRBD1
j_call: TRBJ2-5
cdr3_nt: TGCGCCAGCAGGCGAGCCTACAGGGGGACTCAGGAGACCCAGTACTTC
cdr3_aa: CASRRAYRGTQETQYF

clone_size: .
v_call: TRBV19
d_call: .
j_call: TRBJ1-5
cdr3_nt: TGTGCCAGTGGACAGTCTTCCGATCAGCCCCAGCATTTT
cdr3_aa: CASGQSSDQPQHF

clone_size: few
v_call: TRBV11-3
d_call: .
j_call: TRBJ2-2
cdr3_nt: TGTGCCAGCAGCGTCGGGGGAACGAACACCGGGGAGCTGTTTTTT
cdr3_aa: CASSVGGTNTGELFF

clone_size: .
v_call: TRBV4-3
d_call: .
j_call: TRBJ1-3
cdr3_nt: TGCGCCAGCAGCCCCCGGTGGGAGGGGCTGAGTGGAAACACCATATATTTT
cdr3_aa: CASSPRWEGLSGNTIYF

clone_size: few
v_call: TRBV7-2
d_call: .
j_call: TRBJ2-5
cdr3_nt: TGTGCCAGCAGCCGAGCCTTGGAGACCCAGTACTTC
cdr3_aa: CASSRALETQYF

clone_size: .
v_call: TRBV6-5
d_call: TRBD1
j_call: TRBJ1-1
cdr3_nt: TGTGCCAGCAGAACCCCAGGGGGCGGCACTGAAGCTTTCTTT
cdr3_aa: CASRTPGGGTEAFF

clone_size: .
v_call: TRBV6-6
d_call: .
j_call: TRBJ1-4
cdr3_nt: TGTGCCAGCAGTAACAGCGGGAATGAAAAACTGTTTTTT
cdr3_aa: CASSNSGNEKLFF

clone_size: .
v_call: TRBV29-1
d_call: .
j_call: TRBJ1-1
cdr3_nt: TGCAGCGTTGAAGAACTCGGGGACACTGAAGCTTTCTTT
cdr3_aa: CSVEELGDTEAFF

clone_size: .
v_call: TRBV27
d_call: .
j_call: TRBJ2-1
cdr3_nt: TGTGCCAGCAGTTTAATAGCGGCGGCCTACAATGAGCAGTTCTTC
cdr3_aa: CASSLIAAAYNEQFF

clone_size: .
v_call: TRBV27
d_call: .
j_call: TRBJ1-3
cdr3_nt: TGTGCCAGCAGTCCCGCAGGGTTCGGAAACACCATATATTTT
cdr3_aa: CASSPAGFGNTIYF

clone_size: .
v_call: TRBV7-2
d_call: .
j_call: TRBJ1-2
cdr3_nt: TGTGCCAGCAGCCGGAGCTCCGATCCTAACTATGGCTACACCTTC
cdr3_aa: CASSRSSDPNYGYTF

clone_size: .
v_call: TRBV19
d_call: .
j_call: TRBJ2-6
cdr3_nt: TGTGCCAGTAGTATGCCCCGGGGGAGGTCTGGGGCCAACGTCCTGACTTTC
cdr3_aa: CASSMPRGRSGANVLTF

clone_size: .
v_call: TRBV18
d_call: .
j_call: TRBJ2-6
cdr3_nt: TGTGCCAGCTCAGGGGTGCTCGGGGAGGCCAACGTCCTGACTTTC
cdr3_aa: CASSGVLGEANVLTF

clone_size: .
v_call: TRBV6-2/TRBV6-3
d_call: TRBD1
j_call: TRBJ2-4
cdr3_nt: TGTGCCAGCAGTCAATTGGACAGGTCACTAGCCAAAAACATTCAGTACTTC
cdr3_aa: CASSQLDRSLAKNIQYF

clone_size: .
v_call: TRBV24-1
d_call: .
j_call: TRBJ2-2
cdr3_nt: TGTGCCACCAGTGATCCTGGGCAGGGCACCGGGGAGCTGTTTTTT
cdr3_aa: CATSDPGQGTGELFF

clone_size: .
v_call: TRBV2
d_call: .
j_call: TRBJ1-5
cdr3_nt: TGTGCCAGCGTAGAACAGAGGGATGGCAATCAGCCCCAGCATTTT
cdr3_aa: CASVEQRDGNQPQHF

clone_size: .
v_call: TRBV30
d_call: TRBD2
j_call: TRBJ2-3
cdr3_nt: TGTGCCTGGAGTGTAGGGCTAGCGGGTAGCACAGATACGCAGTATTTT
cdr3_aa: CAWSVGLAGSTDTQYF

clone_size: .
v_call: TRBV5-6
d_call: TRBD1
j_call: TRBJ2-2
cdr3_nt: TGTGCCAGCAGACTAGGGACAGGGAACGCGAACACCGGGGAGCTGTTTTTT
cdr3_aa: CASRLGTGNANTGELFF

clone_size: .
v_call: TRBV3-1/TRBV3-2
d_call: .
j_call: TRBJ1-3
cdr3_nt: TGTGCCAGCAGCCAGGGCCAAGGGGGGGCTGGAAACACCATATATTTT
cdr3_aa: CASSQGQGGAGNTIYF

clone_size: .
v_call: TRBV5-1
d_call: TRBD2
j_call: TRBJ2-1
cdr3_nt: TGCGCCAGCAGCGCTAAATCGGGACTAGCGGGAGGGGTGACCTACAATGAGCAGTTCTTC
cdr3_aa: CASSAKSGLAGGVTYNEQFF

clone_size: .
v_call: TRBV5-6
d_call: TRBD2
j_call: TRBJ2-2
cdr3_nt: TGTGCCAGCAGCCCAGCGGGGGCCGCGAACACCGGGGAGCTGTTTTTT
cdr3_aa: CASSPAGAANTGELFF

clone_size: .
v_call: TRBV29-1
d_call: TRBD1
j_call: TRBJ1-2
cdr3_nt: TGCAGCATCCGAACCGGGACAGGGGGCTCCTATGGCTACACCTTC
cdr3_aa: CSIRTGTGGSYGYTF

clone_size: .
v_call: TRBV7-8
d_call: TRBD1
j_call: TRBJ1-2
cdr3_nt: TGTGCCAGCAGCCAGGACAGGGGGCATGGCTACACCTTC
cdr3_aa: CASSQDRGHGYTF

clone_size: .
v_call: TRBV5-1
d_call: .
j_call: TRBJ2-3
cdr3_nt: TGCGCCAGCAGCTTGGTCCCTCGAGGAGGAGGCACAGATACGCAGTATTTT
cdr3_aa: CASSLVPRGGGTDTQYF

clone_size: .
v_call: TRBV18
d_call: .
j_call: TRBJ1-5
cdr3_nt: TGTGCCAGCTCACCGGGGGCGGAATCACCCCAGCATTTT
cdr3_aa: CASSPGAESPQHF

clone_size: .
v_call: TRBV6-2/TRBV6-3
d_call: .
j_call: TRBJ1-1
cdr3_nt: TGTGCCAGCAGTTACTCGATAGGTTTCGACAATTACAGGACTGAAGCTTTCTTT
cdr3_aa: CASSYSIGFDNYRTEAFF

clone_size: .
v_call: TRBV6-5
d_call: TRBD2
j_call: TRBJ2-2
cdr3_nt: TGTGCCAGCAGCCTAGCGGGCACCGGGGAGCTGTTTTTT
cdr3_aa: CASSLAGTGELFF

clone_size: few
v_call: TRBV6-5
d_call: TRBD2
j_call: TRBJ2-2
cdr3_nt: TGTGCCAGCAGTTACGGGAGGGACGGGGAGCTGTTTTTT
cdr3_aa: CASSYGRDGELFF

clone_size: .
v_call: TRBV15
d_call: .
j_call: TRBJ2-7
cdr3_nt: TGTGCCACCAGCAGAGATATATCCTACGAGCAGTACTTC
cdr3_aa: CATSRDISYEQYF

clone_size: .
v_call: TRBV7-6
d_call: .
j_call: TRBJ2-2
cdr3_nt: TGTGCCAGCAGCCGCGACACGTTTACTAACACCGGGGAGCTGTTTTTT
cdr3_aa: CASSRDTFTNTGELFF

clone_size: .
v_call: TRBV7-9
d_call: TRBD1
j_call: TRBJ1-1
cdr3_nt: TGTGCCAGCAGCCCTTACAGGGGTGCGGTTTTCACTGAAGCTTTCTTT
cdr3_aa: CASSPYRGAVFTEAFF